This T cell receptor beta chain derives from a study of shared clonotypes between healthy human individuals. Running of the assay took place at deep level. TCRdb's table, derived via immunoSEQ multiplex PCR, lists solely in-frame clones and lacks some. This table has 950,000 to 1,300,000 clones, 65% to 80% appearing once. V was clipped by 4 bases and J by 9 bases, with 13 bases between them. CDR3 length: 12 residues. Germline V gives CDR1 SQVTM, CDR2 ANQGSEA. Every one of the donors was a Caucasian adult that lived in Nashville, Tennessee. The TCR originated in a man aged 18 to 30 in good health. The chain links TRBV29-1 to TRBJ2-1; possibly TRBD1 or TRBD2 for D (6 bases each). Material: memory CD4+ T cells sorted from blood. Specified subset: CD45RA-negative fraction. CDR3 sequence (DNA): TGCAGCGTTGGACATTGGGGGGCTGAGCAGTTCTTC. Encoded protein: CSVGHWGAEQFF.